A selection of T cell receptor beta chains follows, all from one sample in a study of cytomegalovirus exposure and HLA in healthy donors. The method was immunoSEQ multiplex PCR; TCRdb's version includes in-frame clones alone and lacks a portion of them. The repertoire has approximately 70,000 clones, 60% to 80% of them found once; the top ten carry approximately 22%. Sequencing was performed on PBMCs. Receptor source: a woman in her 30s in good health and CMV-seropositive. Both conserved end residues are part of each CDR3. The D gene is left open where the match is weak. Clone sizes are given selectively: once, few, many, or a class where the clone is expanded.

clone size,J gene,V gene,D gene,CDR3 DNA,CDR3 protein
NA,TRBJ1-2,TRBV5-4,NA,TGTGCCAGCAGCCCAGGGGCGGGGGGCTATGGCTACACCTTC,CASSPGAGGYGYTF
NA,TRBJ2-1,TRBV7-2,TRBD2,TGTGCCAGCAGCCATGGGGGGGTTGTCCGGACTAGCGGGGTTAATGAGCAGTTCTTC,CASSHGGVVRTSGVNEQFF
NA,TRBJ2-2,TRBV7-2,TRBD2,TGTGCCAGCAGCTACGGACTAGCGGGAGGATACACCGGGGAGCTGTTTTTT,CASSYGLAGGYTGELFF
NA,TRBJ1-1,TRBV18,NA,TGTGCCAGCTCACGCCTTTTATCGGACACTGAAGCTTTCTTT,CASSRLLSDTEAFF
NA,TRBJ1-2,TRBV6-6,NA,TGTGCCAGCAGTGGACAGTATGGCTACACCTTC,CASSGQYGYTF
few,TRBJ2-3,TRBV7-6,NA,TGTGCCAGCAGCTTAGATGGGCAGAGTGCAGATACGCAGTATTTT,CASSLDGQSADTQYF
NA,TRBJ1-1,TRBV29-1,NA,TGCAGCGCTGCGCGGACAGATGAAGCTTTCTTT,CSAARTDEAFF
NA,TRBJ2-5,TRBV7-9,TRBD1,TGTGCCAGCAGCTCCTACAGGGGACGAGAGACCCAGTACTTC,CASSSYRGRETQYF
NA,TRBJ2-1,TRBV6-1,TRBD1,TGTGCCAGCAGTGCGACAGGGGAGTTGGATGAGCAGTTCTTC,CASSATGELDEQFF
NA,TRBJ1-1,TRBV29-1,TRBD1,TGCAGCGTGGAACCGGGACAGGGCACTGAAGCTTTCTTT,CSVEPGQGTEAFF
NA,TRBJ1-5,TRBV27,NA,TGTGCCAGCAGTTCCGACAGGAATCAGCCCCAGCATTTT,CASSSDRNQPQHF
NA,TRBJ1-2,TRBV7-6,TRBD1,TGTGCCAGCAGCTCGGACAGGGGCCACTATGGCTACACCTTC,CASSSDRGHYGYTF
once,TRBJ1-4,TRBV6-5,NA,TGTGCCAGCAGTTATACCCCGGGACATCCAAGCGAAAAACTGTTTTTT,CASSYTPGHPSEKLFF
NA,TRBJ1-1,TRBV5-4,NA,TGTGCCAGCAGCTTGGCCAGGGCAAACACTGAAGCTTTCTTT,CASSLARANTEAFF
NA,TRBJ2-3,TRBV28,NA,TGTGCCACCGAAGAGGGCCTCACAGATACGCAGTATTTT,CATEEGLTDTQYF
few,TRBJ2-1,TRBV4-3,TRBD1,TGCGCCAGCAGCCAAGAAACCCCGGACAGGGTGAGCCAGAATGAGCAGTTCTTC,CASSQETPDRVSQNEQFF
NA,TRBJ2-7,TRBV4-2,NA,TGTGCCAGCAGCCGCCCGGGGGCGGGAGACCCCTACGAGCAGTACTTC,CASSRPGAGDPYEQYF